The next 27 T cell receptor beta chains were all read from a single sample in a study of OX40 agonist ivuxolimab in advanced cancers. TCRdb's copy holds only in-frame clones and misses some; the assay was immunoSEQ multiplex PCR. The sample comprises 55,000 to 70,000 clones, roughly 81% of which are singletons, and roughly 4.5% rests with the top ten. The material was CD4+ or CD8+ T cells sorted from blood, obtained in a trial of the OX40 agonist ivuxolimab. The receptors were gathered from an adult with an advanced solid tumor such as melanoma, head and neck, liver or kidney cancer.

The chain links TRBV9 to TRBJ2-1; D could derive from TRBD1 or TRBD2 (5 bases each). V was trimmed by 4 bases and J by 4 bases, leaving 18 bases between them. This CDR3 is built from 16 residues. The germline V gene has CDR1 SGDLS and CDR2 YYNGEE. CDR3 sequence (DNA): TGTGCCAGCAGCCCCCCCGGGACCTATATTTACAATGAGCAGTTCTTC. Its protein product is CASSPPGTYIYNEQFF.

The genes are TRBV4-1 and TRBJ2-7; D assignment may be TRBD1 or TRBD2 (5 bases each). Trimming pared 1 base from V and 2 bases from J, leaving 15 bases between. This CDR3 has 16 amino acids. Germline lookup yields CDR1 MGHRA and CDR2 YSYEKL. The chain's CDR3 is CASSQGIRGVTYEQYF. The CDR3 DNA sequence: TGCGCCAGCAGCCAAGGAATTAGAGGGGTGACCTACGAGCAGTACTTC.

This chain uses TRBV5-1 with TRBJ1-3; the D gene is possibly TRBD1 (5 bases). Germline CDR1 SGHRS, CDR2 YFSETQ. Deletions cut 0 bases from V and 0 bases from J, with 7 bases between. This CDR3 contains 15 residues. For the CDR3, the DNA is TGCGCCAGCAGCTTGGCAACAGGCTCTGGAAACACCATATATTTT. Protein sequence: CASSLATGSGNTIYF.

This chain uses TRBV7-9 with TRBJ1-2; tentatively, D is TRBD1 (5 bases). The germline gives CDR1 SEHNR, CDR2 FQNEAQ (reference sequence). This CDR3 region has 15 residues. Trimming removed 1 base at V and 3 bases at J, with 12 bases between. The DNA for the CDR3 is TGTGCCAGCAGCTTAGTAGGGGAGTTTGACTATGGCTACACCTTC. It codes for CASSLVGEFDYGYTF.

This clone appeared a few times. The CDR3 here is CASSLFGELFF. Here the CDR3 DNA reads TGTGCCAGCAGTCTTTTCGGGGAGCTGTTTTTT. The chain employs TRBV28 and TRBJ2-2, with D unclear. Deletions cut 5 bases from V and 7 bases from J, with 5 bases between. The CDR3 extends over 11 amino acids. In germline, CDR1 is MDHEN, CDR2 SYDVKM. The full variable domain, completed using reference TRBV28 and TRBJ2-2, is DVKVTQSSRYLVKRTGEKVFLECVQDMDHENMFWYRQDPGLGLRLIYFSYDVKMKEKGDIPEGYSVSREKKERFSLILESASTNQTSMYLCASSLFGELFFGEGSRLTVL.

The chain uses TRBV2 and TRBJ2-5, with TRBD2 as a possible D gene (5 bases). CDR1 is SNHLY, CDR2 FYNNEI, per germline. The CDR3 contains 14 residues. V was clipped by 3 bases and J by 3 bases, with 11 bases between them. The CDR3 sequence: CASSDIMGEETQYF. The CDR3 DNA is TGTGCCAGCAGTGATATTATGGGAGAAGAGACCCAGTACTTC.

The rearrangement uses TRBV5-6 and TRBJ2-7, with TRBD1 matching over 10 bases. The CDR3 loop spans 15 amino acids. V lost 5 bases to trimming and J lost 5 bases; unmatched junction nucleotides: 10. The germline V gene encodes CDR1 SGHDT and CDR2 YYEEEE. This chain's CDR3 is CASSLLRDRGNEQYF. The CDR3 DNA reads as TGTGCCAGCAGTCTCCTCCGGGACAGGGGAAACGAGCAGTACTTC.

This chain links TRBV13 with TRBJ2-7, with 11 bases fitting TRBD2. V lost 3 bases to trimming and J lost 3 bases; unmatched junction nucleotides: 10. The CDR3 is 17 residues long. CDR1 and CDR2 (germline): PRHDT, FYEKMQ (reference sequence). CDR3 region: CASSFGAGLAGGYEQYF. CDR3 in DNA: TGTGCCAGCAGCTTTGGCGCCGGCCTAGCGGGAGGCTACGAGCAGTACTTC. The whole variable domain, remainder taken from reference TRBV13 and TRBJ2-7, is AAGVIQSPRHLIKEKRETATLKCYPIPRHDTVYWYQQGPGQDPQFLISFYEKMQSDKGSIPDRFSAQQFSDYHSELNMSSLELGDSALYFCASSFGAGLAGGYEQYFGPGTRLTVT.

The gene calls are TRBV2 and TRBJ2-5; no clear D gene. The CDR3 is made up of 12 amino acids. Germline CDR1 reads SNHLY; CDR2 reads FYNNEI. The V end was cut by 4 bases, the J end by 5 bases, with 8 bases between. The CDR3 DNA is TGTGCCAGCAGTGCAGGTTCCGAGACCCAGTACTTC. This codes for CASSAGSETQYF.

The chain carries TRBV19 and TRBJ2-3; D not certain. CDR1 and CDR2 from the germline V gene are LNHDA and SQIVND (reference sequence). V lost 0 bases and J lost 14, with 12 bases in between. This CDR3 has 12 residues. This CDR3 reads CASSIDRVGMYF. As DNA, the CDR3 is TGTGCCAGTAGTATAGATCGAGTGGGCATGTATTTT.

The chain uses TRBV11-2 and TRBJ2-5, with TRBD2 matching 8 bases. V lost 3 bases to trimming and J lost 4 bases; unmatched junction nucleotides: 7. The CDR3 is 15 residues long. Looked up from germline, CDR1 is SGHAT and CDR2 is FQNNGV. The CDR3 is CASSLGAGGPETQYF. The CDR3 bases are TGTGCCAGCAGCTTGGGGGCGGGGGGCCCAGAGACCCAGTACTTC.

This clone has more than one count but fewer than ten. This chain joins TRBV10-3 and TRBJ2-1, with D perhaps TRBD1 (5 bases). The CDR3 runs to 12 residues. The V and J ends lost 1 base and 9 bases respectively, with 7 bases between them. Per the germline V gene, CDR1 is ENHRY and CDR2 is SYGVKD. CDR3 in DNA: TGTGCCATCAGTGAGTTGACAGTTGAGCAGTTCTTC. This encodes CAISELTVEQFF.

The V call is TRBV11-3, the J call TRBJ2-3; D uncertain. V lost 4 bases, J lost 0 bases, and 11 bases lay in between. The CDR3 length is 15 residues. In germline, CDR1 is SGHNT, CDR2 YENEEA. The CDR3 region has the DNA TGTGCCAGCAGCTCGGAAGCCCCGAGCACAGATACGCAGTATTTT. Amino acid sequence: CASSSEAPSTDTQYF.

The chain recombines TRBV7-3 with TRBJ2-5; TRBD1 matches at 7 bases. Germline V gives CDR1 SGHTA, CDR2 FQGTGA. The CDR3 covers 13 residues. V shed 1 base, J shed 4 bases, and the junction held 0 bases outside the gene matches. The CDR3 sequence: CASSLRDRETQYF. The CDR3 bases are TGTGCCAGCAGCTTAAGGGACAGAGAGACCCAGTACTTC.

In its sample, this clone ranks as medium-sized. The rearrangement uses TRBV30 and TRBJ2-7; D not certain. Trimming shortened V by 3 bases and J by 3 bases, and 9 bases separated the two germline ends. There are 12 residues in the CDR3. Germline lookup yields CDR1 GTSNPN and CDR2 SVGIG (reference sequence). CDR3 amino acids: CAWRGSLYEQYF. The CDR3 DNA is TGTGCCTGGAGGGGCAGTCTCTACGAGCAGTACTTC.

This rearrangement joins TRBV2 to TRBJ2-5, with 14 positions matching TRBD2. Germline-derived CDR1 and CDR2 are SNHLY and FYNNEI. The V gene end was trimmed by 10 bases and the J gene end by 4 bases; junction bases not matched to a gene: 8. CDR3 length: 15 amino acids. This CDR3 is CATAGLAGEGETQYF. DNA of the CDR3: TGTGCCACCGCGGGACTAGCGGGAGAAGGAGAGACCCAGTACTTC. Variable domain in full (rest from reference TRBV2 and TRBJ2-5): EPEVTQTPSHQVTQMGQEVILRCVPISNHLYFYWYRQILGQKVEFLVSFYNNEISEKSEIFDDQFSVERPDGSNFTLKIRSTKLEDSAMYFCATAGLAGEGETQYFGPGTRLLVL.

In DNA, the CDR3 is TGTGCCAGTAGTATTTTCGCGGGAACAGATACGCAGTATTTT. It translates to CASSIFAGTDTQYF. This chain links TRBV19 with TRBJ2-3; D may be TRBD2 (6 bases). Germline CDR1 and CDR2: LNHDA and SQIVND (reference sequence). The CDR3 has 14 amino acids. Trimming took 3 bases from V and 3 from J, leaving 10 bases between them. Looking up the rest from reference TRBV19 and TRBJ2-3 gives the full variable domain: DGGITQSPKYLFRKEGQNVTLSCEQNLNHDAMYWYRQDPGQGLRLIYYSQIVNDFQKGDIAEGYSVSREKKESFPLTVTSAQKNPTAFYLCASSIFAGTDTQYFGPGTRLTVL.

The chain employs TRBV11-2 and TRBJ2-3; D is unclear. V lost 3 bases and J 7 bases, leaving 11 bases between the germline ends. CDR3 size: 13 residues. Germline V CDR1 and CDR2: SGHAT, FQNNGV. In nucleotides, the CDR3 is TGTGCCAGCAGCTTTGCTAGTGCATATACGCAGTATTTT. Translating it yields CASSFASAYTQYF.

The chain recombines TRBV4-3 with TRBJ2-2; D uncertain. The germline CDR1 and CDR2 sequences are LGHNA and YSLEER. Trimming shortened V by 1 base and J by 6 bases, and 3 bases separated the two germline ends. The CDR3 spans 12 residues. The DNA of the CDR3 is TGCGCCAGCAGCCAAGGTCCCGGGGAGCTGTTTTTT. Protein: CASSQGPGELFF.

This chain joins TRBV11-2 and TRBJ2-1, with D unresolved. Germline CDR1 SGHAT, CDR2 FQNNGV. The CDR3 consists of 15 residues. The V end was cut by 1 base, the J end by 6 bases, with 13 bases between. The CDR3 nucleotides are TGTGCCAGCAGCTTAGTGGCTAGGCCCACCAATGAGCAGTTCTTC. This encodes CASSLVARPTNEQFF.

The chain is built from TRBV7-2 and TRBJ2-7, with a weak D call TRBD2 (5 bases). CDR3 size: 14 residues. V shed 4 bases and J shed 1 base, with 11 bases lying between them. The V gene's germline CDR1 is SGHTA and CDR2 FQGNSA. Here the CDR3 reads CASSSAGRSYEQYF. The CDR3 coding sequence is TGTGCCAGCAGCTCCGCGGGCAGATCCTACGAGCAGTACTTC.

The rearrangement joins TRBV12-5 to TRBJ2-7; tentative D call: TRBD1 (6 bases). The CDR3 runs to 18 residues. V shed 4 bases and J shed 1 base, with 23 bases lying between them. The germline gives CDR1 LGHNT, CDR2 FRNRAP. The CDR3 loop reads CASGSPGEDRSLSYEQYF. DNA of the CDR3: TGTGCTAGTGGTTCCCCCGGGGAAGACAGGTCCCTTTCCTACGAGCAGTACTTC.

In its sample, this clone was seen once. This sequence joins TRBV28 and TRBJ2-2; D uncertain. This CDR3 has 14 amino acids. Germline V gives CDR1 MDHEN, CDR2 SYDVKM. V was pared by 3 bases and J by 2 bases, with 7 bases between. Here the CDR3 reads CASSFGPNTGELFF. The DNA for the CDR3 is TGTGCCAGCAGTTTTGGGCCTAACACCGGGGAGCTGTTTTTT.

This rearrangement joins TRBV7-6 to TRBJ2-2; D is uncertain. V lost 4 bases and J 2 bases, leaving 8 bases between the germline ends. CDR3 length equals 14 residues. Germline V gene sequence: CDR1 SGHVS, CDR2 FNYEAQ. The CDR3 DNA reads TGTGCCAGCAGCTCGGACCCAAACACCGGGGAGCTGTTTTTT. Translation: CASSSDPNTGELFF.

The rearrangement links TRBV21-1 to TRBJ2-3; the DNA was not used to check the table's D call, TRBD2. TRBV21-1 is recorded as a pseudogene. The CDR3 has 13 residues. The CDR3 reads CASPVTRERTQYF. For the CDR3, the DNA is TGTGCCAGCCCTGTTACGCGGGAGAGGACGCAGTATTTT.

The chain couples TRBV15 to TRBJ1-2, with D perhaps TRBD1 (5 bases). Germline V lookup: CDR1 LNHNV, CDR2 YYDKDF (reference sequence). V was clipped by 4 bases and J by 3 bases, with 9 bases between them. The CDR3 loop spans 13 amino acids. CDR3 bases: TGTGCCACCAGCATGGACACAGACTATGGCTACACCTTC. Its translation is CATSMDTDYGYTF.

By share of the sample, this clone is medium-sized. The chain couples TRBV14 to TRBJ2-1; 8 nucleotides agree with TRBD1. From germline, CDR1 is SGHDN and CDR2 FVKESK. Germline trimming cut 4 bases from V and 5 bases from J; bases unmatched to any gene: 10. The length of the CDR3 is 16 residues. The CDR3 sequence is CASSPPDRDLDNEQFF. In nucleotides, the CDR3 is TGTGCCAGCAGCCCTCCGGACAGGGATCTCGACAATGAGCAGTTCTTC.